This T cell receptor beta chain was sequenced during a study of a mutant IDH1 vaccine in newly diagnosed glioma. Whole-study results and caveats: Among top peripheral T cell clonotypes, changes seemed unrelated to pseudoprogression. Vaccination induced immune responses in roughly 93% of patients.

Time point denoted: week 47, end of study. Doses comprised 300 ug of mutant IDH1 20-mer peptide each, plus topical imiquimod. Clones were read by immunoSEQ multiplex PCR, and TCRdb kept only the in-frame ones, dropping some. This table holds fewer than 40,000 clones, about 86% found once. Trimming removed 1 base from V and 6 bases from J, with 13 bases in between. In germline, CDR1 is SGHKS, CDR2 YYEKEE (reference sequence). This CDR3 has 15 residues. Comments on this clone: Its matching antigen is unknown.

Specimen: PBMCs, collected from a glioma patient whose treatment included an IDH1 peptide vaccine. This TCR was sampled from a man aged 25 to 40 with glioma. The genes are TRBV5-5 and TRBJ2-2; D is undetermined. The CDR3 protein is CASSLSRPLPGELFF. CDR3 coding DNA: TGTGCCAGCAGCTTGTCGCGTCCACTACCCGGGGAGCTGTTTTTT.